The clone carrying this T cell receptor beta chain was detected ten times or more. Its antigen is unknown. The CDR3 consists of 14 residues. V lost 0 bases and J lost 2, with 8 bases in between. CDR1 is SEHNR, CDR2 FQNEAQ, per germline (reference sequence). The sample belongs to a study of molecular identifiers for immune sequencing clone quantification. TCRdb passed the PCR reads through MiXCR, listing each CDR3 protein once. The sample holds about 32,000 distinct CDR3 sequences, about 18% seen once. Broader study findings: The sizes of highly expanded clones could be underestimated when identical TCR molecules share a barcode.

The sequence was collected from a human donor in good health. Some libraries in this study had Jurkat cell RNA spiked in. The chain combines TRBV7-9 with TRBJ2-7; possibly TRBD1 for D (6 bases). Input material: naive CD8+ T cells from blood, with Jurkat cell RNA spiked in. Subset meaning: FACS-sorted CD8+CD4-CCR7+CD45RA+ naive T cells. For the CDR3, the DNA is TGTGCCAGCAGCTTAGCGACAGGCCCCTACGAGCAGTACTTC. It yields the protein CASSLATGPYEQYF.